Listed below are T cell receptor beta chains from one sample, sequenced in a study of beta chain features in type 1 diabetes. This table comes from immunoSEQ multiplex PCR, and its TCRdb copy is limited to in-frame clones, with some not included. The table includes over 40,000 clones, about 51% detected once. The sequenced sample was Tregs from blood. The receptors derive from a woman under 30 in good health. Both conserved end residues are trimmed from each CDR3. The order of the fields is V gene, CDR3 length, J gene, CDR3 protein.

v_gene: TRBV28; len: 18; j_gene: TRBJ2-5; CDR3aa: ASSLNLAPAAGEVWETQY
v_gene: TRBV11-3; len: 12; j_gene: TRBJ2-7; CDR3aa: ASSLMSRSYEQY
v_gene: TRBV2; len: 10; j_gene: TRBJ1-1; CDR3aa: ASKGFNTEAF
v_gene: TRBV7-9; len: 11; j_gene: TRBJ2-1; CDR3aa: ASSSRDYNEQF
v_gene: TRBV5-4; len: 15; j_gene: TRBJ1-5; CDR3aa: ASSLEGGQGVGQPQH
v_gene: TRBV18; len: 12; j_gene: TRBJ1-2; CDR3aa: ASSPPTGYGGYT
v_gene: TRBV7-9; len: 13; j_gene: TRBJ1-3; CDR3aa: ASRGQTPSGNTIY
v_gene: TRBV19; len: 13; j_gene: TRBJ1-5; CDR3aa: ASRAGIRNNQPQH
v_gene: TRBV27; len: 13; j_gene: TRBJ2-4; CDR3aa: ASSTRLGPGNIQY
v_gene: TRBV30; len: 11; j_gene: .; CDR3aa: AWKGRGPLEQY
v_gene: TRBV30; len: 13; j_gene: TRBJ2-6; CDR3aa: AWGRGGSGANVLT
v_gene: TRBV6-9; len: 8; j_gene: TRBJ2-3; CDR3aa: AFSYRTQY
v_gene: TRBV5-1; len: 14; j_gene: TRBJ2-1; CDR3aa: ASSLEGSGSYNEQF
v_gene: TRBV6-5; len: 10; j_gene: .; CDR3aa: ASSNGQYEQY
v_gene: TRBV14; len: 13; j_gene: TRBJ2-1; CDR3aa: ASSRTSGSINEQF
v_gene: TRBV4-2; len: 14; j_gene: TRBJ2-2; CDR3aa: ASSQDKWRESGELF
v_gene: TRBV6-6; len: 12; j_gene: TRBJ1-4; CDR3aa: ASSFRDRPEKLF
v_gene: TRBV28; len: 13; j_gene: TRBJ1-6; CDR3aa: ASSSGQGAVGPLH
v_gene: TRBV28; len: 14; j_gene: TRBJ2-7; CDR3aa: ASFSGASGSSYEQY
v_gene: TRBV15; len: 13; j_gene: TRBJ2-1; CDR3aa: ATSTPGTGRNEQF
v_gene: TRBV13; len: 10; j_gene: TRBJ1-1; CDR3aa: ASSLGLWEAF
v_gene: TRBV6-6; len: 14; j_gene: TRBJ2-1; CDR3aa: ASSGGTSGYYNEQF
v_gene: TRBV6-1; len: 11; j_gene: TRBJ1-5; CDR3aa: ASSEHWNQPQH
v_gene: TRBV29-1; len: 17; j_gene: TRBJ2-6; CDR3aa: SVETGWAGFRSGANVLT
v_gene: TRBV30; len: 13; j_gene: .; CDR3aa: AWTRIAGHSYEQY
v_gene: TRBV9; len: 14; j_gene: TRBJ2-1; CDR3aa: ASSVAPLAGNNEQF
v_gene: TRBV5-6; len: 14; j_gene: TRBJ2-7; CDR3aa: ASSLATTSAGGEQY
v_gene: TRBV9; len: 13; j_gene: TRBJ2-1; CDR3aa: ASSVTGGRGNEQF
v_gene: TRBV5-6; len: 12; j_gene: TRBJ1-5; CDR3aa: ASSLVRSNQPQH
v_gene: TRBV7-2; len: 12; j_gene: TRBJ1-1; CDR3aa: ASTIGLRITEAF
v_gene: TRBV7-2; len: 12; j_gene: TRBJ2-7; CDR3aa: ASSPSTSWYEQY
v_gene: TRBV7-8; len: 11; j_gene: TRBJ1-5; CDR3aa: ASSRDRDQPQH
v_gene: TRBV9; len: 14; j_gene: TRBJ1-1; CDR3aa: ASSLPLTWGGTEAF
v_gene: TRBV18; len: 10; j_gene: TRBJ2-3; CDR3aa: ASSPGGDTQY
v_gene: TRBV7-9; len: 13; j_gene: TRBJ2-5; CDR3aa: ASSLVTAGQETQY
v_gene: TRBV7-2; len: 9; j_gene: TRBJ1-2; CDR3aa: AIWGAHGYT
v_gene: TRBV10-3; len: 10; j_gene: TRBJ1-4; CDR3aa: AIRDRNEKLF
v_gene: TRBV6-5; len: 13; j_gene: TRBJ2-1; CDR3aa: ASSYSASSYNEQF
v_gene: TRBV20-1; len: 8; j_gene: TRBJ2-5; CDR3aa: SASEETQY
v_gene: TRBV7-8; len: 15; j_gene: TRBJ1-3; CDR3aa: ASSPRDRGLSGNTIY
v_gene: TRBV30; len: 12; j_gene: TRBJ2-3; CDR3aa: AWSETGIHNTQY
v_gene: TRBV9; len: 16; j_gene: .; CDR3aa: ASSVAPDGVPSMDEQY